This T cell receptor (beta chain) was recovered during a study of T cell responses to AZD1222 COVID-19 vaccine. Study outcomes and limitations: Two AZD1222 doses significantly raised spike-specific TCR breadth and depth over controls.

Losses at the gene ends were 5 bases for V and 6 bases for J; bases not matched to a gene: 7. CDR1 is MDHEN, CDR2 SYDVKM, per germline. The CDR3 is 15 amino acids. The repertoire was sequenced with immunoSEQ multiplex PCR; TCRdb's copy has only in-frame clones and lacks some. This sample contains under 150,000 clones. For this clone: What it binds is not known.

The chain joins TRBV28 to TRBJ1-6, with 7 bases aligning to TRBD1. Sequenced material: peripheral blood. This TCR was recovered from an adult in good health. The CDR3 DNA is TGTGCCAGCAGTCCCCGGACAGGAGTTAATTCACCCCTCCACTTT. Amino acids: CASSPRTGVNSPLHF.